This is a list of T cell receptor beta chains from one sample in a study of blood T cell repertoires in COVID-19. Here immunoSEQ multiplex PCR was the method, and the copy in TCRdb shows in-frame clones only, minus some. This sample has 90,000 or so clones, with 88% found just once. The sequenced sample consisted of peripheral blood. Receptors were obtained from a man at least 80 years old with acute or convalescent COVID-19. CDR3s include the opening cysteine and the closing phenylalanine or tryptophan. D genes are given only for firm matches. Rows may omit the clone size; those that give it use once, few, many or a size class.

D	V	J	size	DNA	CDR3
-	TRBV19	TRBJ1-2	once	TGTGCCAGTAGTTTGGCAGGACAAAACTATGGCTACACCTTC	CASSLAGQNYGYTF
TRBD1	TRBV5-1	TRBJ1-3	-	TGCGCCAGCAGCCCTGGGACAGGGGTTTTCTCTGGAAACACCATATATTTT	CASSPGTGVFSGNTIYF
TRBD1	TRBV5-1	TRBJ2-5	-	TGCGCCAGCAGGACCGCAGGGGGCGCGAAGACCCAGTACTTC	CASRTAGGAKTQYF
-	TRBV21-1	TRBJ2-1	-	TGTGCCAGCAGCAAGGGCAGGCCCTACAATGAGCAGTTCTTC	CASSKGRPYNEQFF
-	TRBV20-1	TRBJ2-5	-	TGCAGTGCCCCTATAACGGAGACCCAGTACTTC	CSAPITETQYF
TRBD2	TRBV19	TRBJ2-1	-	TGTGCCAGTAGTAGAGAAGCGCCTAGCCTGGGGGGGAATGAGCAGTTCTTC	CASSREAPSLGGNEQFF
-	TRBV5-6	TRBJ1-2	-	TGTGCCAGCAGCGTGGACATCGGGAATTTCTATGGCTACACCTTC	CASSVDIGNFYGYTF
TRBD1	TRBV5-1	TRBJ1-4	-	TGCGCCAGCAGCGGAGGGACAGGGAGAGGGGAAAAACTGTTTTTT	CASSGGTGRGEKLFF
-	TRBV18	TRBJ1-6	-	TGTGCCAGCTCACCATCTCAAGGGGGAAGATCACCCCTCCACTTT	CASSPSQGGRSPLHF
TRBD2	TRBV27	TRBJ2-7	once	TGTGCCAGCAGTTTAACTCGCGGGGGCTCCTACGAGCAGTACTTC	CASSLTRGGSYEQYF
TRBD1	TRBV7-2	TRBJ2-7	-	TGTGCCAGCAGCTTAGTGGGGACAGGGGAAAACGAGCAGTACTTC	CASSLVGTGENEQYF
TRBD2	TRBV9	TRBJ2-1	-	TGTGCCAGCAGCGAATCTAGCGGGAGAGCCGTGAATGAGCAGTTCTTC	CASSESSGRAVNEQFF
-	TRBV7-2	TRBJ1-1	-	TGTGCCAGCAGCCCCACAGGGTACACTGAAGCTTTCTTT	CASSPTGYTEAFF
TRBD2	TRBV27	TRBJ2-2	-	TGTGCCAGCAGGGCTAGCGGGGCAACGAACACCGGGGAGCTGTTTTTT	CASRASGATNTGELFF
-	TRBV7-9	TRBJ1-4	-	TGTGCCAGCAGCTTATTGAGTGCAACTAATGAAAAACTGTTTTTT	CASSLLSATNEKLFF
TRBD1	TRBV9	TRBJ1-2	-	TGTGCCAGCAGCGTAGCTACCGGGACAGATTCAGTTCTAAAGGGTTACACCTTC	CASSVATGTDSVLKGYTF
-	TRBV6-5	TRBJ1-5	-	TGTGCCAGCAAACCGACAAAGACTAGCAATCAGCCCCAGCATTTT	CASKPTKTSNQPQHF
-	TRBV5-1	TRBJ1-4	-	TGCGCCAGCAGCCTGACAGGAACTACAACTAATGAAAAACTGTTTTTT	CASSLTGTTTNEKLFF
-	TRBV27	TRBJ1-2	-	TGTGCCAGCAGTCCGCCCCCCGGGCGCGGGGGCTATGGCTACACCTTC	CASSPPPGRGGYGYTF
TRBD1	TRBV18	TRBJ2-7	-	TGTGCCAGCTCACCAGGGACAGGCTCCTACGAGCAGTACTTC	CASSPGTGSYEQYF
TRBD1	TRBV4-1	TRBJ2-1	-	TGCGCCAGCAGCCAAGTACGGGGCAGGGGGCGGCTGAACAATGAGCAGTTCTTC	CASSQVRGRGRLNNEQFF
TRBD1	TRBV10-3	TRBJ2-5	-	TGTGCCATCAGTGAGCCGACAGGGCTCCAAGAGACCCAGTACTTC	CAISEPTGLQETQYF
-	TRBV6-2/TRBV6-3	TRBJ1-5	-	TGTGCCAGCAGTTACCAATCAGACAATCAGCCCCAGCATTTT	CASSYQSDNQPQHF
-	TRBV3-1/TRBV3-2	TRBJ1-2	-	TGTGCCAGCGGAGACGTAAACTATGGCTACACCTTC	CASGDVNYGYTF
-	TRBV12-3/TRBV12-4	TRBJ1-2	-	TGTGCCAGCAAGGACAGAGACTATGGCTACACCTTC	CASKDRDYGYTF
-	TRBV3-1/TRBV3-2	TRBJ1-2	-	TGTGCCAGCAGCCCGACCGGGTCTTACTATGGCTACACCTTC	CASSPTGSYYGYTF
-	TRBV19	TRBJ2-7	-	TGTGCCAGTAGGAACAGACAGGCTTACGAGCAGTACTTC	CASRNRQAYEQYF
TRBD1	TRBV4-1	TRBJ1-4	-	TGCGCCAGCAGCCAAGATAGTGGACAGGCCCGCGCAACTAATGAAAAACTGTTTTTT	CASSQDSGQARATNEKLFF
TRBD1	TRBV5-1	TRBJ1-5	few	TGCGCCAGCAGCTTGCAGGGGGCGGGGCAGCCCCAGCATTTT	CASSLQGAGQPQHF
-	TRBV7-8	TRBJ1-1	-	TGTGCCAGCAGCTCTAGAATGGGGAACACTGAAGCTTTCTTT	CASSSRMGNTEAFF
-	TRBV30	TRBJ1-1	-	TGTGCCTGGAGGCTGGGACTCATGAACACTGAAGCTTTCTTT	CAWRLGLMNTEAFF
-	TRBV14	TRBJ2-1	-	TGTGCCAGCAGCCCGGACTACCGGAACAATGAGCAGTTCTTC	CASSPDYRNNEQFF
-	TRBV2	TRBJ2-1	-	TGTGCCAGCAGCGAGACAAACTCGGCGATTCGTGAGCAGTTCTTC	CASSETNSAIREQFF
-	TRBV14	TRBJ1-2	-	TGTGCCAGCAGCCAAGAACCGGGTAGTAGCTATGGCTACACCTTC	CASSQEPGSSYGYTF
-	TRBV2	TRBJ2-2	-	TGTGCCAGCAAAGTACAGATAAACACCGGGGAGCTGTTTTTT	CASKVQINTGELFF
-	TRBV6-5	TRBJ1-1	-	TGTGCCAGCAGCGCGAGCTCGGGCACTGAAGCTTTCTTT	CASSASSGTEAFF
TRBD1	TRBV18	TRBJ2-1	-	TGTGCCAGCTCACTGCAATCGTCGGGACAGCTTGGCAATGAGCAGTTCTTC	CASSLQSSGQLGNEQFF
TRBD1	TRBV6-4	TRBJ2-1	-	TGTGCCAGCAGCGAATCCGGACAGGGTTCCTACAATGAGCAGTTCTTC	CASSESGQGSYNEQFF
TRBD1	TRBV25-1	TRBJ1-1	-	TGTGCCAGCAGTAAAACAGGGGGCTTGATTGACACTGAAGCTTTCTTT	CASSKTGGLIDTEAFF
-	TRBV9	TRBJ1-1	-	TGTGCCAGCAGCGTAGCTACAACAGCTGAAGCTTTCTTT	CASSVATTAEAFF